This T cell receptor (beta chain) was captured in a study of blood T cell repertoires in COVID-19. Whole-study context: The study drew acute and convalescent COVID-19 samples from the United States, Italy and Spain.

Libraries were prepared by immunoSEQ multiplex PCR; TCRdb keeps only in-frame clonotypes and omits some of them. The data hold about 250,000 clones, with about 88% observed a single time. This clone was seen more than once but under ten times. Germline CDR1 KGHSH, CDR2 LQKENI. V gave up 2 bases and J gave up 4 bases; unmatched junction bases: 3. This CDR3 contains 16 residues. What was sequenced was PBMCs or T cells enriched from blood (not recorded which). The chain is built from TRBV18 and TRBJ2-2, with TRBD2 identical over 11 bases. The receptor comes from a woman between 45 and 65 years old who had recovered from COVID-19. The CDR3 bases are TGTGCCAGCTCACCAGATAGCGGGAGGGCCACCGGGGAGCTGTTTTTT. As protein: CASSPDSGRATGELFF.